Listed below are T cell receptor beta chains from one sample, sequenced in a study of cytomegalovirus exposure and HLA in healthy donors. Repertoires were generated with immunoSEQ multiplex PCR, while TCRdb's copy carries only in-frame clones and drops some. The sample shows fewer than 200,000 clones, about 13% of them seen only once. Sequenced input: PBMCs. Receptor source: a man in his forties or fifties in good health and CMV-seropositive. Each CDR3 is given with its conserved first and last residue. A D gene is named only where the DNA matches it firmly. Rows may omit the clone size; those that give it use once, few, many or a size class.

abundance	v_gene	d_gene	j_gene	CDR3aa	CDR3nt
.	TRBV28	.	TRBJ1-2	CASRVTGSSYGYTF	TGTGCCAGCAGGGTAACAGGGAGCAGCTATGGCTACACCTTC
.	TRBV4-2	TRBD2	TRBJ2-7	CASSQPGGTYEQYF	TGTGCCAGCAGCCAGCCGGGGGGAACCTACGAGCAGTACTTC
few	TRBV6-4	.	TRBJ1-2	CASSAEAGYGYTF	TGTGCCAGCAGTGCGGAGGCAGGCTATGGCTACACCTTC
few	TRBV7-9	.	TRBJ2-5	CASSHGQLDLQETQYF	TGTGCCAGCAGCCACGGCCAACTAGACCTTCAAGAGACCCAGTACTTC
.	TRBV27	TRBD1	TRBJ1-1	CASRSDRGLNTEAFF	TGTGCCAGCAGGTCCGACAGGGGACTGAACACTGAAGCTTTCTTT
.	TRBV15	.	TRBJ1-1	CATSRAAAATEAFF	TGTGCCACCAGCAGAGCGGCGGCAGCCACTGAAGCTTTCTTT
few	TRBV13	.	TRBJ2-5	CASSFERSGGVLQETQYF	TGTGCCAGCAGCTTCGAGCGTAGCGGTGGGGTCCTCCAAGAGACCCAGTACTTC
.	TRBV7-2	.	TRBJ1-5	CASSPLDGLNQPQHF	TGTGCCAGCAGCCCCCTGGACGGACTCAATCAGCCCCAGCATTTT
.	TRBV29-1	.	TRBJ2-2	CSVRPGHPSGGELFF	TGCAGCGTTCGCCCGGGACACCCCTCTGGCGGGGAGCTGTTTTTT
few	TRBV19	TRBD1	TRBJ1-5	CASRKGTGYDQPQHF	TGTGCCAGTAGGAAGGGGACAGGGTACGATCAGCCCCAGCATTTT
.	TRBV7-9	.	TRBJ1-2	CASSWGGGYGYTF	TGTGCCAGCAGCTGGGGGGGAGGCTATGGCTACACCTTT
.	TRBV28	.	TRBJ2-3	CASSPLVTGIISDTQYF	TGTGCCAGCAGTCCCCTCGTGACCGGGATTATTTCAGATACGCAGTATTTT
few	TRBV7-9	.	TRBJ2-3	CASSLGGVEPPYF	TGTGCCAGCAGCTTAGGTGGCGTGGAGCCTCCGTATTTT
.	TRBV9	TRBD2	TRBJ2-3	CASSAATSGVPKDTQYF	TGTGCCAGCAGCGCGGCGACTAGCGGGGTCCCCAAAGATACGCAGTATTTT
few	TRBV29-1	TRBD2	TRBJ2-3	CSVGGGGAPDTQYF	TGCAGCGTTGGGGGCGGGGGGGCACCAGATACGCAGTATTTT
few	TRBV19	.	TRBJ1-1	CASRGGLMNTEAFF	TGTGCCAGTAGGGGGGGACTCATGAACACTGAAGCTTTCTTT
.	TRBV6-1	TRBD1	TRBJ2-7	CASSPSGQAVYEQYF	TGTGCCAGCAGTCCATCCGGACAGGCAGTGTACGAGCAGTACTTC
.	TRBV5-6	TRBD1	TRBJ1-2	CAGHRRGANYGYTF	TGTGCCGGCCACCGCAGGGGGGCGAACTATGGCTACACCTTC
.	TRBV7-2	TRBD1	TRBJ1-2	CASSFGQGWNYGYTF	TGTGCCAGCAGCTTCGGACAGGGATGGAACTATGGCTACACCTTC
few	TRBV4-3	.	TRBJ2-1	CASSQDRGDEQFF	TGCGCCAGCAGCCAAGATCGCGGGGATGAGCAGTTCTTC
.	TRBV28	TRBD1	TRBJ1-5	CASSLFWTGAGQPQHF	TGTGCCAGCAGTTTATTTTGGACAGGGGCCGGTCAGCCCCAGCATTTT
many	TRBV4-1	.	TRBJ2-1	CASSQGLSGSYNEQFF	TGCGCCAGCAGCCAAGGCCTTAGCGGCTCCTACAATGAGCAGTTCTTC
few	TRBV4-1	TRBD1	TRBJ1-2	CASSQRTGGLGYTF	TGCGCCAGCAGCCAGCGGACAGGGGGCTTGGGCTACACCTTC
few	TRBV10-3	TRBD1	TRBJ2-3	CATQQGQADTQYF	TGTGCCACCCAACAGGGGCAGGCAGATACGCAGTATTTT
.	TRBV7-9	TRBD1	TRBJ2-6	CASSLKGQGLTGANVLTF	TGTGCCAGCAGCTTGAAGGGACAGGGGCTGACTGGGGCCAACGTCCTGACTTTC
few	TRBV9	TRBD2	TRBJ2-1	CASSVGGTSGHNEQFF	TGTGCCAGCAGCGTAGGTGGGACTAGCGGACACAATGAGCAGTTCTTC
few	TRBV10-1	.	TRBJ1-2	CASTGPKRGYTF	TGCGCCAGTACCGGGCCCAAGCGGGGCTACACCTTC
few	TRBV6-4	TRBD1	TRBJ1-6	CASSDLGQGERSPLHF	TGTGCCAGCAGTGATTTAGGACAGGGCGAGCGGTCACCCCTCCACTTT
few	TRBV28	TRBD1	TRBJ2-3	CASTKRDRGTDTQYF	TGTGCCAGCACCAAACGGGACAGGGGCACAGATACGCAGTATTTT
.	TRBV4-1	TRBD1	TRBJ1-1	CASSQADRVETEAFF	TGCGCCAGCAGCCAAGCCGACAGGGTCGAGACTGAAGCTTTCTTT
.	TRBV7-8	.	TRBJ1-4	CASSHGLAGDEKLFF	TGTGCCAGCAGCCACGGGCTAGCGGGGGATGAAAAACTGTTTTTT
.	TRBV5-1	TRBD1	TRBJ1-1	CASSDGQGGYTEAFF	TGCGCCAGCAGCGATGGACAGGGCGGCTACACTGAAGCTTTCTTT
few	TRBV2	.	TRBJ1-6	CASTPLASPLHF	TGTGCCAGCACCCCTCTGGCTTCACCCCTCCACTTT
.	TRBV11-3	.	TRBJ1-2	CASSPGGAGGYTF	TGTGCCAGCAGCCCCGGGGGGGCGGGTGGCTACACCTTC
few	TRBV7-9	.	TRBJ2-7	CASSLAATYEQYF	TGTGCCAGCAGCTTAGCAGCGACCTACGAGCAGTACTTC
few	TRBV15	.	TRBJ2-1	CATSRDRGADEQFF	TGTGCCACCAGCAGAGATCGGGGGGCCGATGAGCAGTTCTTC
.	TRBV6-6	.	TRBJ2-1	CASSYGRARGEQFF	TGTGCCAGCAGTTACGGCAGGGCTCGGGGGGAGCAGTTCTTC
.	TRBV5-1	TRBD1	TRBJ1-4	CASSREQGSNEELFF	TGCGCCAGCAGCCGCGAACAGGGGTCTAATGAAGAACTGTTTTTT
few	TRBV4-2	.	TRBJ1-6	CASSQEGGPRTLHF	TGTGCCAGCAGCCAAGAGGGGGGACCCCGGACCCTCCACTTT
few	TRBV25-1	TRBD2	TRBJ2-1	CASRGGRVGNEQFF	TGTGCCAGCAGGGGAGGGAGGGTGGGGAATGAGCAGTTCTTC
few	TRBV5-4	TRBD2	TRBJ2-2	CASSPQRGVFPGALFF	TGTGCCAGCAGCCCCCAACGGGGGGTATTTCCCGGGGCGCTGTTTTTT
.	TRBV4-3	.	TRBJ2-1	CASSQDPTGGNEQFF	TGCGCCAGCAGCCAAGATCCTACAGGCGGCAATGAGCAGTTCTTC
few	TRBV9	.	TRBJ1-3	CASSVATGVSGNTIYF	TGTGCCAGCAGCGTAGCTACGGGGGTCTCTGGAAACACCATATATTTT
few	TRBV30	TRBD2	TRBJ2-1	CAWRRVEGLAVYNEQFF	TGTGCCTGGAGAAGGGTGGAAGGACTAGCAGTCTACAATGAGCAGTTCTTC
few	TRBV6-5	.	TRBJ1-2	CASSFTSADSYGYTF	TGTGCCAGCAGTTTTACTAGTGCGGACAGCTATGGCTACACCTTC